Described below is a single T cell receptor beta chain sequence and its context. Antigen: not known. TCRdb passed the RACE reads through MiXCR, listing each CDR3 protein once. The sample carries roughly 60,000 distinct CDR3 sequences, under 15% recorded once. This entry is derived from a study of human T cells and chemical hapten exposure. Looking at the study overall: 0.01% DPC was applied to the upper back in patch tests, which were read at 6 days. General study findings and limits: Expanded TCRs clustered into significantly more large CDR3 similarity groups than controls, the analysis revealed.

Noted time point: patch test 3, about 24 weeks after DPC sensitization. Sample treatment: therapeutic diphenylcyclopropenone sensitization with weekly scalp DPC. Alopecia patients, 18 to 70 years old and DPC-suitable, served as donors. The germline V gene has CDR1 SGHAT and CDR2 FQNNGV. This CDR3 comprises 15 residues. Trimming took 0 bases from V and 6 from J, leaving 14 bases between them. The TCR comes from a man aged 30 to 45 with alopecia areata. Some clones in this sample may be carry-over from other donors' samples. Sequencing was performed on whole blood, taken in connection with sensitization to the hapten diphenylcyclopropenone (DPC). The chain is built from TRBV11-2 and TRBJ1-2, with D possibly being TRBD1 (5 bases). CDR3 region: CASSLEGAVRDGYTF. CDR3 nucleotide sequence: TGTGCCAGCAGCTTAGAAGGGGCAGTTCGCGATGGCTACACCTTC. Combining the CDR3 with reference TRBV11-2 and TRBJ1-2 gives the whole variable domain EAGVAQSPRYKIIEKRQSVAFWCNPISGHATLYWYQQILGQGPKLLIQFQNNGVVDDSQLPKDRFSAERLKGVDSTLKIQPAKLEDSAVYLCASSLEGAVRDGYTFGSGTRLTVV.